This passage covers 14 T cell receptor beta chains from one sample sequenced in a study of T cell responses to AZD1222 COVID-19 vaccine. Repertoires were generated with immunoSEQ multiplex PCR, while TCRdb's copy carries only in-frame clones and drops some. The sample shows approximately 92,000 clones, around nine tenths of them seen only once. The sequencing here drew on peripheral blood, taken on day 0 of AZD1222 vaccination. The receptors originated from an adult in good health.

This clone has a count of ten or more. The germline gene is not matched at one end of the junction; a read error may be the cause. The V and J genes are TRBV6-2 or TRBV6-3 and TRBJ2-4; 7 nucleotides match TRBD1. CDR3 length equals 13 residues. CDR1 is MNHEY and CDR2 is SVGEGT in the germline V gene. CDR3 loop: CASSYSIVDRVDF. The CDR3 DNA reads TGTGCCAGCAGTTACTCGATAGTAGACAGGGTGGACTTC.

This sequence joins TRBV25-1 and TRBJ1-1; D remains ambiguous. The CDR3 has 12 amino acids. The germline V gene has CDR1 MGHDK and CDR2 SYGVNS. Trimming removed 11 bases from V and 11 bases from J, with 21 bases in between. In nucleotides, the CDR3 is TGTGCCGCCACCTCCTCCGGAAGAGGGGCTTTCTTT. It yields the protein CAATSSGRGAFF.

This clone was observed a handful of times. V gene TRBV5-6 combines with J gene TRBJ1-3; 7 bases agree with TRBD1. V lost 9 bases and J lost 7; bases outside the gene matches: 7. Germline loops: CDR1 SGHDT, CDR2 YYEEEE. There are 12 residues in the CDR3. CDR3 in amino acids: CATKGATNTIYF. Here the CDR3 DNA reads TGTGCCACCAAGGGGGCCACGAACACCATATATTTT.

The CDR3 DNA is TGTGCCAGCAGCCCGGGGACGACCCCGGGGGAGCAGTACGTC. This codes for CASSPGTTPGEQYV. The V gene is TRBV7-2, the J gene TRBJ2-7; D may be TRBD1 or TRBD2 (5 bases each). The V and J ends lost 5 bases and 7 bases respectively, with 18 bases between them. The length of the CDR3 is 14 residues. Germline lookup yields CDR1 SGHTA and CDR2 FQGNSA.

As for this clone: The junction and the germline gene differ at one end; a read error may be behind it. This chain links TRBV10-3 with TRBJ2-3; TRBD2 matches at 9 bases. This CDR3 is 18 amino acids long. The germline CDR1 and CDR2 sequences are ENHRY and SYGVKD. The CDR3 bases are TGTGCCATCAGTAACCTTCCTAGCGGGGCCACTAGCACAAATACGCAGTATTTT. It is translated as CAISNLPSGATSTNTQYF.

Ten or more counts support this clone. The J gene is TRBJ2-1, the V gene TRBV7-2; D could derive from TRBD1 or TRBD2 (6 bases each). Germline CDR1 and CDR2: SGHTA and FQGNSA. CDR3 length: 14 residues. V was trimmed by 5 bases and J by 6 bases, leaving 14 bases between them. CDR3 DNA: TGTGCCAGCAGCCCGTCTTGGGGGGCCAATGAGCAGTTCTTC. It translates to CASSPSWGANEQFF.

This chain links TRBV19 with TRBJ1-5; perhaps TRBD1 as D (5 bases). Trimming removed 7 bases from V and 6 bases from J, with 19 bases in between. This CDR3 is 15 amino acids long. CDR1 and CDR2 from the germline V gene are LNHDA and SQIVND (reference sequence). The CDR3 bases are TGTGCCAGTACCTGGGGGACCAACGCTCGTCAGCCCCAGCATTTT. As protein: CASTWGTNARQPQHF.

The J gene is TRBJ2-1, the V gene TRBV2; 8 bases map to TRBD2. Germline assignment: CDR1 SNHLY and CDR2 FYNNEI. The CDR3 contains 13 residues. Trimming took 9 bases from V and 7 from J; bases not matched to a gene: 8. This CDR3 reads CASAGTRGNEQFF. In DNA, the CDR3 is TGTGCCAGTGCCGGGACTAGGGGGAATGAGCAGTTCTTC.

The CDR3 nucleotides read TGTGCCAGCGCCAAAGTGAGGGTCTTAAATGAAAAACTGTTTTTT. Protein product: CASAKVRVLNEKLFF. This chain connects TRBV27 to TRBJ1-4; D call uncertain. The CDR3 loop spans 15 amino acids. Trimming shortened V by 8 bases and J by 5 bases, and 18 bases separated the two germline ends. Germline CDR1 reads MNHEY; CDR2 reads SMNVEV (reference sequence).

The rearrangement joins TRBV4-3 to TRBJ1-6; 7 nucleotides agree with TRBD1. Germline V lookup: CDR1 LGHNA, CDR2 YSLEER. The CDR3 length is 16 residues. V gave up 2 bases and J gave up 3 bases; unmatched junction bases: 4. CDR3 bases: TGCGCCAGCAGCCAAACAGGGGCCCTCTATAATTCACCCCTCCACTTT. This codes for CASSQTGALYNSPLHF.

This clone has at least ten counts. The chain employs TRBV19 and TRBJ2-1, with D possibly called TRBD1 or TRBD2 (5 bases each). Germline loops: CDR1 LNHDA, CDR2 SQIVND (reference sequence). The ends were cut back, 1 base at V and 2 bases at J, with 9 bases in the middle. The CDR3 runs 15 residues. This CDR3 is CASSIAGTAYNEQFF. CDR3 coding DNA: TGTGCCAGTAGTATAGCGGGGACGGCCTACAATGAGCAGTTCTTC.

The V gene is TRBV27, the J gene TRBJ1-6; a weak D match, TRBD1 (5 bases). Germline V lookup: CDR1 MNHEY, CDR2 SMNVEV (reference sequence). The germline V and J ends were trimmed by 3 bases and 7 bases, with 10 bases remaining between them. The CDR3 runs to 14 residues. The CDR3 nucleotides are TGTGCCAGCAGTTTGTCCGGGGGAAATTCACCCCTCCACTTT. As protein: CASSLSGGNSPLHF.

CDR3 residues: CASSPTGTGEGYTF. The CDR3 nucleotides read TGTGCCAGCAGCCCGACCGGGACAGGGGAGGGCTACACCTTC. The gene calls are TRBV7-9 and TRBJ1-2; 10 bases match TRBD1. With V trimmed by 5 bases and J by 8 bases, 8 bases remained unmatched. The CDR3 totals 14 residues. Germline V gene lookup returns CDR1 SEHNR and CDR2 FQNEAQ (reference sequence).

This rearrangement joins TRBV4-3 to TRBJ1-5; D is ambiguous. The V and J ends lost 1 base and 9 bases respectively, with 10 bases between them. The CDR3 extends over 13 amino acids. The germline V gene encodes CDR1 LGHNA and CDR2 YSLEER. CDR3 sequence: CASSQVLDMPQHF. The DNA of the CDR3 is TGCGCCAGCAGCCAAGTACTAGACATGCCCCAGCATTTT.